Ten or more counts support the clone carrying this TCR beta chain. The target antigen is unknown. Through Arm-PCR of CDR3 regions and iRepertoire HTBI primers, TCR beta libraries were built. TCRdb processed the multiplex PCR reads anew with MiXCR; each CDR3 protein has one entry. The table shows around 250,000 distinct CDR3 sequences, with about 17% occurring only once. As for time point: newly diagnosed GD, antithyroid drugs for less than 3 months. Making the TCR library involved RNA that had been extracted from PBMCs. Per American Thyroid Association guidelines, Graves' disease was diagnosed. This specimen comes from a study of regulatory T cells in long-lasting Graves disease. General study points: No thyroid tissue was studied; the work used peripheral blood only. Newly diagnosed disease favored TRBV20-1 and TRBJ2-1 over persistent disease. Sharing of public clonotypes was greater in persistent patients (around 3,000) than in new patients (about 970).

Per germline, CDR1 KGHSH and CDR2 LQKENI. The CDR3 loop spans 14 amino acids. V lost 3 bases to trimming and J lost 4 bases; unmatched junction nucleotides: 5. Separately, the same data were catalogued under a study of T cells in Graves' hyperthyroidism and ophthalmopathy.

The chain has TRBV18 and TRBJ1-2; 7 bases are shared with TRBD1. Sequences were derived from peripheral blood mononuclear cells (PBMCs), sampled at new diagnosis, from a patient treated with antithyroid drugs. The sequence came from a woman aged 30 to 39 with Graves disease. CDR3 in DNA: TGTGCCAGCTCACCCGGGACAGAAGTCTATGGCTACACCTTC. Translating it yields CASSPGTEVYGYTF.